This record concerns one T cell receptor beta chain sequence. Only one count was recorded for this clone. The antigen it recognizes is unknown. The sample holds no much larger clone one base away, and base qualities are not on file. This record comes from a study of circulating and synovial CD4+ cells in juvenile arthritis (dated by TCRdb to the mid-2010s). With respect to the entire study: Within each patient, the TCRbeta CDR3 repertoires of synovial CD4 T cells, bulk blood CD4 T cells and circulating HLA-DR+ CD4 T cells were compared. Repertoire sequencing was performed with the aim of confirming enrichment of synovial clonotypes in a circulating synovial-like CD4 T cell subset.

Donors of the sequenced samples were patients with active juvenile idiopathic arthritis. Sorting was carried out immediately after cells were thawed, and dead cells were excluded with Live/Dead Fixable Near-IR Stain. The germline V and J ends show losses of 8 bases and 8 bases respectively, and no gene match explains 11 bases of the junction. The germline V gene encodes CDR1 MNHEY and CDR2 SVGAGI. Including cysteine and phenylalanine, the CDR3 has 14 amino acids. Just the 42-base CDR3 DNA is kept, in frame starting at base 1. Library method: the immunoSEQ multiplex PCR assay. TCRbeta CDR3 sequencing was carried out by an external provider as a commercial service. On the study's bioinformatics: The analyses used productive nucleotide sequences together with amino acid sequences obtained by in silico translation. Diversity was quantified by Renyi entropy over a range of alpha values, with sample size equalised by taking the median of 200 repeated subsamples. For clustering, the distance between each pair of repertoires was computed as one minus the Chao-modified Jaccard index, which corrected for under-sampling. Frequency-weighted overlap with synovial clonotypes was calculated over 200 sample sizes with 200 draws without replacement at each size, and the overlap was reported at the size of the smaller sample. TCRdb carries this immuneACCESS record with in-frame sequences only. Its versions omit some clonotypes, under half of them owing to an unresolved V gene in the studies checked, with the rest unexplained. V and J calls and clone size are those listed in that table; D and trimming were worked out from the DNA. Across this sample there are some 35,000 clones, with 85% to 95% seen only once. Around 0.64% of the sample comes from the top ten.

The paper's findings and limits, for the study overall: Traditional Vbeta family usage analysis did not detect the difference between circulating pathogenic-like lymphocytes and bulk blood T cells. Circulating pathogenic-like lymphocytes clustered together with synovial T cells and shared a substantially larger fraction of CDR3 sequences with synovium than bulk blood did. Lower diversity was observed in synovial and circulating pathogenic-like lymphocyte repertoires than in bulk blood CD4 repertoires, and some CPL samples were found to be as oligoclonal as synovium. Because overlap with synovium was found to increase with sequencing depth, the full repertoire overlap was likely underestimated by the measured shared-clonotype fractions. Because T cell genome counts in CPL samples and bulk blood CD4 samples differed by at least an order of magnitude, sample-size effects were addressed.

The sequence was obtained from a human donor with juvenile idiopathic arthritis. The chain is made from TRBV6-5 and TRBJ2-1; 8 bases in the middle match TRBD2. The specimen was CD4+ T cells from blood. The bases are TGTGCCAGCCGGCTGTCGGGGGGGCTCGATGAGCAGTTCTTC. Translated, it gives CASRLSGGLDEQFF.